Below, 9 T cell receptor beta chains from the same sample are listed, as sequenced in a study of T cell responses to AZD1222 COVID-19 vaccine. Method: immunoSEQ multiplex PCR; TCRdb's copy keeps in-frame clones and lacks some. The sample lists roughly 180,000 clones; roughly 91% were seen once. Sequencing used peripheral blood, obtained 28 days after the second AZD1222 dose. Receptor source: an adult who received the AZD1222 COVID-19 vaccine.

The rearrangement joins TRBV19 to TRBJ2-1, with a possible D match to TRBD2 (6 bases). V lost 3 bases and J lost 2, with 11 bases in between. This CDR3 contains 15 residues. The germline V gene encodes CDR1 LNHDA and CDR2 SQIVND (reference sequence). As DNA, the CDR3 is TGTGCCAGTAGTATTTTTGCGGGGCCCTACAATGAGCAGTTCTTC. This gives the protein CASSIFAGPYNEQFF.

The chain has TRBV3-1 (or the pseudogene TRBV3-2) and TRBJ2-7; no clear D. Germline values: CDR1 LGHDT, CDR2 YNNKEL (reference sequence). Trimming took off 0 bases at V and 2 bases at J, with 8 bases between the two ends. There are 14 residues in the CDR3. CDR3 amino acids: CASSQDMAPYEQYF. CDR3 coding DNA: TGTGCCAGCAGCCAAGATATGGCCCCCTACGAGCAGTACTTC.

Remarks on this clone: Other DNA variants within this sample encode the same CDR3. The chain combines TRBV3-1 (or the pseudogene TRBV3-2) with TRBJ1-5; D unresolved. This CDR3 contains 13 residues. Germline CDR1 reads LGHDT; CDR2 reads YNNKEL (reference sequence). Trimming removed 2 bases from V and 4 bases from J, with 6 bases in between. CDR3 sequence: CASSQSGNQPQHF. The CDR3, as DNA: TGTGCCAGCAGCCAATCGGGGAATCAGCCCCAGCATTTT.

This chain connects TRBV4-2 to TRBJ2-7; 7 nucleotides line up with TRBD2. The CDR3 has 13 residues. Germline loops: CDR1 LGHNA, CDR2 YNFKEQ. V dropped 4 bases and J dropped 7; count of bases not matched to a gene: 7. The CDR3 here is CASSLFGEGEQYF. In DNA form, the CDR3 reads TGTGCCAGCAGCCTCTTCGGGGAGGGGGAGCAGTACTTC.

The chain links TRBV6-2 or TRBV6-3 to TRBJ2-2; no definite D call. V was shortened by 5 bases and J by 0 bases, with 4 bases between the two germline ends. The CDR3 consists of 13 residues. CDR1 and CDR2 from the germline V gene are MNHEY and SVGEGT. The CDR3 reads CASSVTNTGELFF. For the CDR3, the DNA is TGTGCCAGCAGTGTAACGAACACCGGGGAGCTGTTTTTT.

The chain employs TRBV4-1 and TRBJ1-1; a possible D gene is TRBD1 (6 bases). The CDR3 length is 16 residues. V was pared by 3 bases and J by 1 base, with 15 bases between. Germline-derived CDR1 and CDR2 are MGHRA and YSYEKL. CDR3 residues: CASSHFVGGQNTEAFF. The CDR3 DNA sequence: TGCGCCAGCAGCCATTTCGTCGGGGGGCAGAACACTGAAGCTTTCTTT.

This clone was found once. This sequence joins TRBV28 and TRBJ2-7; possibly TRBD2 for D (7 bases). This CDR3 is 16 amino acids long. Germline CDR1 and CDR2: MDHEN and SYDVKM. Trimming stripped 1 base from V and 3 bases from J, with 16 bases between. In DNA, the CDR3 is TGTGCCAGCAGTTTATTTCGCCAGCGGGGACACTACGAGCAGTACTTC. Translated, it gives CASSLFRQRGHYEQYF.

The chain uses TRBV7-8 and TRBJ2-2; D may correspond to TRBD1 or TRBD2 (5 bases each). This CDR3 region has 16 residues. Trimming stripped 5 bases from V and 4 bases from J, with 17 bases between. The germline CDR1 and CDR2 sequences are SGHVS and FQNEAQ. The CDR3 DNA is TGTGCCAGCAGCAAGACCGGGACGGTCACCACCGGGGAGCTGTTTTTT. The encoded protein is CASSKTGTVTTGELFF.

V is TRBV19 and J is TRBJ1-4; 7 bases fit TRBD1. The trim removed 3 bases at V and 9 bases at J, leaving 10 bases unmatched. The CDR3 totals 15 residues. Germline loops: CDR1 LNHDA, CDR2 SQIVND (reference sequence). The CDR3 protein is CASSMAGTETQKLFF. The CDR3 DNA follows: TGTGCCAGTAGTATGGCGGGGACAGAGACCCAAAAACTGTTTTTT.